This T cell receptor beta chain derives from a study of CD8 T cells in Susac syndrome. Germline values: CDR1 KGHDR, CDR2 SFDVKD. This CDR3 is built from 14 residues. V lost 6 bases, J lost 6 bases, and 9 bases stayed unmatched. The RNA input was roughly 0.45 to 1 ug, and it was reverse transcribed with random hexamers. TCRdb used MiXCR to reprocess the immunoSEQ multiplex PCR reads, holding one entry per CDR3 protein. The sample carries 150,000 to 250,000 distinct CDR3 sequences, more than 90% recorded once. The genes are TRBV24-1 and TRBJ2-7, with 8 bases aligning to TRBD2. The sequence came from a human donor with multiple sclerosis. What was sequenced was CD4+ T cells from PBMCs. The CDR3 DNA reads TGTGCCACCAGTCCTAGCGGGTCGAACCGCGAGCAGTACTTC. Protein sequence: CATSPSGSNREQYF.